This record looks at one TCR beta chain sequence and its context. Its antigen remains undetermined. No per-base quality is available; no much larger clone lies one base away. The reads were generated on an Illumina NovaSeq 6000. TCRalpha and TCRbeta cDNA libraries were constructed by 5'RACE with constant-segment primers, with sample barcodes and unique molecular identifiers being introduced. RNA was extracted from every sample with Trizol reagent. The libraries were amplified in two PCR steps, and the second step added a second sample barcode and Illumina TruSeq adapters. Sequencing of libraries was performed on an Illumina NovaSeq with 2 x 150 bp paired-end reads. As for how the authors treated the data: The reads were demultiplexed and collapsed into UMI-guided consensus sequences using migec v1.2.7. Using mixcr v2.1.11, UMI consensuses were aligned to TRA and TRB V and J templates and then assembled into clonotypes. A clonotype was counted as expanded or contracted only if both edgeR and NoisET called the change significant, with noise models trained on biological replicates. edgeR calls used a false discovery rate-adjusted p below 0.01 and a log2 fold-change threshold of 1. As an exploratory analysis of dynamics, PCA with hierarchical clustering was applied to max-normalized trajectories of the 1000 most abundant clonotypes. The CD4 or CD8 phenotype of responding clones was assigned using the separately sequenced CD4+ and CD8+ repertoires. In TCRdb, the public reads were trimmed at Q25 with fastp and aligned with MiXCR, with productive beta chains retained. Every distinct CDR3 protein forms one entry, paired with its most common genes and DNA. In this record, the V and J calls reflect TCRdb's handling and not the investigators' own analysis. This sample lists under 150,000 distinct CDR3 sequences; around a sixth were detected once. The ten most abundant clones make up around 14% of the sample.

The source of the sample is a study of T-cell memory formation after mild COVID-19 (dated by TCRdb to the early 2020s). Context from the whole study: Most TCR sequence clusters were specific to one of the two donors. T-cell clones expanding and contracting after mild COVID-19 in a couple of donors were tracked by longitudinal TCRalpha and TCRbeta repertoire sequencing. The cohort was made up of two young adult volunteers, one female and one male, who were previously healthy.

The study at large found these results: The study covered only two mild cases, and larger cohorts including severe cases with pre-infection samples were considered necessary. The detection of some responding clones in pre-infection memory suggests that pre-existing cross-reactive memory T cells joined the SARS-CoV-2 response. Contracting CD4+ clones turned up mainly in the CM and EM memory subsets, whereas EMRA was where CD8+ clones were enriched. The second-wave clones that peaked on day 37 were not confirmed to be SARS-CoV-2 specific. Clones contracting from day 15 to 85 had balanced CD4/CD8 phenotypes, while a second wave expanding from day 15 to 37 was biased towards CD4+.

Ficoll-Paque density gradient centrifugation was the method used to isolate PBMCs. From a lookup of the germline V gene (reference sequence), CDR1 and CDR2 are DFQATT and SNEGSKA. Germline trimming: 5 bases from V, 7 bases from J; junction bases outside gene matches: 13. Measured from the cysteine to the phenylalanine, the CDR3 is 16 residues long. The retained sequence is limited to the CDR3, 48 bases, with the frame set at the first base. The clonotype comes from an adult woman who had mild COVID-19 (a few samples of this study predate the infection). The sample titles of this study are shuffled in the database, so cell type and time point are left out; the donor was told from shared clones. The chain is assembled from TRBV20-1 and TRBJ2-5, with TRBD2 identical over 13 junction bases. Source material: PBMCs or a T cell subset sorted from them (not recorded which). The bases read TGCAGTGCTGGTTTCTCCGGGACTAGCGGGACCCGGACCCAGTACTTC. It encodes CSAGFSGTSGTRTQYF.